These 30 T cell receptor beta chains share one sample of origin, sequenced in a study of T cell changes during pregnancy in multiple sclerosis. Some clones are missing from TCRdb's copy, which holds only in-frame ones; the method was immunoSEQ multiplex PCR. Among roughly 58,000 clones listed, 90% were seen once. Source: CD8+ T cells from peripheral blood mononuclear cells, taken before pregnancy. These receptor sequences come from a female donor with multiple sclerosis, enrolled in a pregnancy study.

V and J are TRBV4-3 and TRBJ2-7; TRBD2 matches at 7 bases. CDR3 length: 15 residues. V lost 5 bases and J lost 3; bases outside the gene matches: 10. The germline CDR1 and CDR2 sequences are LGHNA and YSLEER. The CDR3 region is CASSTMLGGVYEQYF. As DNA, the CDR3 is TGCGCCAGCAGCACTATGTTGGGGGGGGTCTACGAGCAGTACTTC.

The rearrangement joins TRBV4-2 to TRBJ2-5; D gene unclear. The CDR3 has 14 amino acids. Germline CDR1 LGHNA, CDR2 YNFKEQ. Trimming shortened V by 0 bases and J by 5 bases, and 10 bases separated the two germline ends. In DNA form, the CDR3 reads TGTGCCAGCAGCCAAGAGGTAGCCTCGGAGACCCAGTACTTC. The encoded protein is CASSQEVASETQYF.

The chain employs TRBV4-3 and TRBJ2-2; 9 bases agree with TRBD2. Germline loops: CDR1 LGHNA, CDR2 YSLEER. The trim removed 3 bases at V and 0 bases at J, leaving 5 bases unmatched. The CDR3 length is 17 residues. The CDR3 DNA is TGCGCCAGCAGCCATCCAGGACTAGCGTCGAACACCGGGGAGCTGTTTTTT. Protein product: CASSHPGLASNTGELFF.

The V call is TRBV6-5, the J call TRBJ1-2; 7 nucleotides align to TRBD1. J lost 7 bases, V lost 10 bases, and 9 bases had no gene match. Germline V gene data show CDR1 as MNHEY and CDR2 as SVGAGI. This CDR3 is built from 12 residues. The CDR3, as DNA: TGTGCCATCTTGGGTAGGGGGCTTGGCTACACCTTC. As protein: CAILGRGLGYTF.

The gene calls are TRBV9 and TRBJ2-7; D possibly corresponds to TRBD1 (5 bases). The germline CDR1 and CDR2 sequences are SGDLS and YYNGEE. V was shortened by 4 bases and J by 2 bases, with 7 bases between the two germline ends. The CDR3 has 12 amino acids. CDR3 residues: CASSSTAYEQYF. The CDR3, as DNA: TGTGCCAGCAGCTCGACAGCCTACGAGCAGTACTTC.

The genes are TRBV13 and TRBJ1-1, with 8 bases aligning to TRBD1. From germline, CDR1 is PRHDT and CDR2 FYEKMQ (reference sequence). V shed 7 bases and J 1 base; nucleotides not matched to a gene: 8. The CDR3 spans 15 residues. The CDR3 loop is CASTGQGPPNTEAFF. The CDR3 coding sequence is TGTGCCAGCACAGGACAGGGTCCTCCGAACACTGAAGCTTTCTTT.

This rearrangement joins TRBV7-9 to TRBJ2-1; D gene uncertain. Germline CDR1 and CDR2: SEHNR and FQNEAQ (reference sequence). V was trimmed by 0 bases and J by 7 bases, leaving 7 bases between them. The CDR3 totals 13 residues. DNA of the CDR3: TGTGCCAGCAGCTTAGCCCGAGAGAATGAGCAGTTCTTC. Translating gives CASSLARENEQFF.

V is TRBV27 and J is TRBJ2-5, with a tentative D call TRBD1 (6 bases). The germline gives CDR1 MNHEY, CDR2 SMNVEV (reference sequence). This CDR3 has 17 amino acids. Trimming shortened V by 6 bases and J by 0 bases, and 20 bases separated the two germline ends. CDR3: CASSTKLSRDNQETQYF. The CDR3 region has the DNA TGTGCCAGCAGCACTAAATTATCCCGGGACAACCAAGAGACCCAGTACTTC.

This clone was detected once. The chain combines TRBV9 with TRBJ1-2; D gene ambiguous. V was trimmed by 0 bases and J by 7 bases, leaving 7 bases between them. The CDR3 loop spans 12 amino acids. Germline V gives CDR1 SGDLS, CDR2 YYNGEE. The CDR3 spells CASSVGGFGYTF. The CDR3 DNA follows: TGTGCCAGCAGCGTAGGCGGGTTTGGCTACACCTTC.

V usage is TRBV7-9 and J usage is TRBJ2-3; D ambiguous. Germline loops: CDR1 SEHNR, CDR2 FQNEAQ (reference sequence). The CDR3 covers 13 residues. V lost 10 bases to trimming and J lost 4 bases, with 15 bases between them. CDR3 DNA sequence: TGTGCCACCAAAGATGCAGGCCCAGATACGCAGTATTTT. Protein product: CATKDAGPDTQYF. The entire variable domain, with the rest obtained from reference TRBV7-9 and TRBJ2-3, is as follows: DTGVSQNPRHKITKRGQNVTFRCDPISEHNRLYWYRQTLGQGPEFLTYFQNEAQLEKSRLLSDRFSAERPKGSFSTLEIQRTEQGDSAMYLCATKDAGPDTQYFGPGTRLTVL.

The chain has TRBV9 and TRBJ2-2; D is ambiguous. The CDR3 loop spans 12 amino acids. Germline CDR1 SGDLS, CDR2 YYNGEE. V dropped 8 bases and J dropped 1 base, with 6 bases sitting between them. The CDR3 nucleotides read TGTGCCAGTGACAAGAACACCGGGGAGCTGTTTTTT. Encoded protein: CASDKNTGELFF.

The chain uses TRBV7-2 and TRBJ1-2, with a possible D match to TRBD1 (5 bases). This CDR3 comprises 14 residues. Trimming pared 3 bases from V and 4 bases from J, leaving 12 bases between. Germline V gene lookup returns CDR1 SGHTA and CDR2 FQGNSA. CDR3 sequence reads: CASSFTVGAYGYTF. In nucleotides, the CDR3 is TGTGCCAGCAGCTTTACCGTTGGGGCCTATGGCTACACCTTC.

The chain couples TRBV4-3 to TRBJ1-6; 10 bases agree with TRBD1. The CDR3 length is 16 residues. Germline values: CDR1 LGHNA, CDR2 YSLEER. The junction had 7 bases not matched to a gene; V was cut back by 3 bases and J by 8 bases. The chain's CDR3 is CASSQEGQGYDSPLHF. In DNA form, the CDR3 reads TGCGCCAGCAGCCAGGAGGGACAGGGGTACGATTCACCCCTCCACTTT.

Here the CDR3 reads CASSQGLGGVRNEQYF. The CDR3 DNA reads as TGCGCCAGCAGCCAAGGTCTTGGCGGGGTGAGGAACGAGCAGTACTTC. V is TRBV4-1 and J is TRBJ2-7; D might be TRBD2 (6 bases). V dropped 1 base and J dropped 5 bases, with 18 bases sitting between them. Germline V gene data show CDR1 as MGHRA and CDR2 as YSYEKL. This CDR3 has 16 amino acids.

CDR3 in DNA: TGTGCCAGCAGTGACCTAGCGGGGGGCACAGATACGCAGTATTTT. Translating it yields CASSDLAGGTDTQYF. The rearrangement links TRBV6-4 to TRBJ2-3; 10 bases are shared with TRBD2. V was pared by 2 bases and J by 1 base, with 0 bases of the junction left unmatched. The CDR3 has 15 residues. From germline, CDR1 is MRHNA and CDR2 SNTAGT.

The V call is TRBV5-6, the J call TRBJ2-3; a possible D gene is TRBD2 (7 bases). Per germline, CDR1 SGHDT and CDR2 YYEEEE. This CDR3 has 15 amino acids. Trimming stripped 6 bases from V and 6 bases from J, with 20 bases between. This CDR3 is CASNWWGGPPDTQYF. The CDR3 DNA reads as TGTGCCAGCAATTGGTGGGGGGGCCCCCCGGATACGCAGTATTTT. Full variable domain (missing parts from reference TRBV5-6 and TRBJ2-3): DAGVTQSPTHLIKTRGQQVTLRCSPKSGHDTVSWYQQALGQGPQFIFQYYEEEERQRGNFPDRFSGHQFPNYSSELNVNALLLGDSALYLCASNWWGGPPDTQYFGPGTRLTVL.

J is TRBJ2-3 and V is TRBV7-3; the match to TRBD2 covers 11 bases. Germline CDR1 SGHTA, CDR2 FQGTGA. Trimming removed 6 bases from V and 2 bases from J; junction bases left unmatched: 4. This CDR3 comprises 15 residues. As DNA, the CDR3 is TGTGCCAGCAGTCTTAGCGGGGGGGTCACAGATACGCAGTATTTT. Translating it yields CASSLSGGVTDTQYF.

V usage is TRBV9 and J usage is TRBJ2-5; 9 bases match TRBD1. Germline trimming cut 3 bases from V and 2 bases from J; bases unmatched to any gene: 5. Germline CDR1 reads SGDLS; CDR2 reads YYNGEE. The CDR3 consists of 15 residues. CDR3 nucleotides: TGTGCCAGCAGCGAGACAGGGGGTTTACAAGAGACCCAGTACTTC. Translating it yields CASSETGGLQETQYF.

The J gene is TRBJ2-6, the V gene TRBV15, with D perhaps matching TRBD1 (6 bases). Trimming left V 6 bases short and J 0 bases short, with 15 bases between. The CDR3 runs to 17 residues. Germline CDR1 reads LNHNV; CDR2 reads YYDKDF (reference sequence). CDR3 loop: CATRARDKGSGANVLTF. The CDR3 coding sequence is TGTGCCACCAGGGCAAGGGACAAGGGCTCTGGGGCCAACGTCCTGACTTTC.

DNA for the CDR3: TGTGCCTGGAGTGTAGGAGAACACCAGGGAATGGCGTTCTTC. Translating it yields CAWSVGEHQGMAFF. The chain employs TRBV30 and TRBJ2-1; D is perhaps TRBD1 (5 bases). The CDR3 extends over 14 amino acids. Trimming left V 0 bases short and J 15 bases short, with 21 bases between. CDR1 and CDR2 from the germline V gene are GTSNPN and SVGIG (reference sequence).

The chain uses TRBV10-2 and TRBJ1-1, with D tentatively TRBD1 (6 bases). Trimming took off 8 bases at V and 7 bases at J, with 11 bases between the two ends. Germline V gene sequence: CDR1 WSHSY, CDR2 SAAADI. The CDR3 covers 11 residues. As DNA, the CDR3 is TGCGCCAGCCGCTCAGGGGTTGAAGCTTTCTTT. Translating gives CASRSGVEAFF.

V gene TRBV4-2 combines with J gene TRBJ1-1, with TRBD1 matching over 9 bases. The V segment lost 7 bases and the J segment 4 bases; nucleotides outside the gene matches: 19. The CDR3 is 18 residues long. The germline gives CDR1 LGHNA, CDR2 YNFKEQ. The CDR3 spells CASTPSPPLGQGLTEAFF. The CDR3, as DNA: TGTGCCAGCACTCCATCCCCCCCGTTGGGACAGGGTCTCACTGAAGCTTTCTTT.

The V and J genes are TRBV7-9 and TRBJ1-1; 9 bases are shared with TRBD1. Germline V CDR1 and CDR2: SEHNR, FQNEAQ (reference sequence). V lost 5 bases and J lost 6; bases outside the gene matches: 7. The CDR3 extends over 14 amino acids. The CDR3 sequence is CASSDPGQGAEAFF. CDR3 bases: TGTGCCAGCAGCGACCCGGGACAGGGAGCTGAAGCTTTCTTT. Complete variable domain (other parts from reference TRBV7-9 and TRBJ1-1): DTGVSQNPRHKITKRGQNVTFRCDPISEHNRLYWYRQTLGQGPEFLTYFQNEAQLEKSRLLSDRFSAERPKGSFSTLEIQRTEQGDSAMYLCASSDPGQGAEAFFGQGTRLTVV.

The chain joins TRBV5-1 to TRBJ2-6; D possibly corresponds to TRBD1 (5 bases). This CDR3 is built from 17 residues. Looked up from germline, CDR1 is SGHRS and CDR2 is YFSETQ. The ends were cut back, 1 base at V and 0 bases at J, with 11 bases in the middle. The CDR3 region has the DNA TGCGCCAGCAGCTTGCAGGGTAGGAGCTCTGGGGCCAACGTCCTGACTTTC. Its protein is CASSLQGRSSGANVLTF.

V usage is TRBV19 and J usage is TRBJ1-1, with D possibly matching TRBD1 (6 bases). CDR1 and CDR2 from the germline V gene are LNHDA and SQIVND (reference sequence). Trimming removed 10 bases at V and 1 base at J, with 13 bases between. The CDR3 is made up of 13 amino acids. This CDR3 is CAIGGRGNTEAFF. The CDR3 DNA reads as TGTGCCATAGGGGGAAGGGGGAACACTGAAGCTTTCTTT.

The count of this clone is one. The chain has TRBV27 and TRBJ1-2, with D unclear. The CDR3 totals 12 residues. The V end was cut by 4 bases, the J end by 8 bases, with 11 bases between. Germline lookup yields CDR1 MNHEY and CDR2 SMNVEV (reference sequence). The CDR3 nucleotides read TGTGCCAGCAGTTATACCGGAGACGGCTACACCTTC. Translated, it gives CASSYTGDGYTF.

The chain is built from TRBV7-2 and TRBJ2-1; TRBD2 matches 11 bases. The CDR3 has 17 amino acids. The V and J ends lost 5 bases and 5 bases, in that order; junction bases with no gene match: 11. The V gene's germline CDR1 is SGHTA and CDR2 FQGNSA. The CDR3 region has the DNA TGTGCCAGCAGCCCCTCCCCCCCGGGACTAGCGGACAATGAGCAGTTCTTC. Translated: CASSPSPPGLADNEQFF.

The chain recombines TRBV27 with TRBJ2-2, with D perhaps matching TRBD2 (6 bases). The CDR3 runs to 14 residues. The V gene lost 5 bases and the J gene lost 5 bases, with 12 bases spanning the gap. Per germline, CDR1 MNHEY and CDR2 SMNVEV (reference sequence). The CDR3 is CASSPGEDTGELFF. The CDR3 DNA sequence: TGTGCCAGCAGTCCCGGGGAGGATACCGGGGAGCTGTTTTTT.

Comment on this clone: Sequence at one end of the junction differs from germline and may be a read error. The rearrangement links TRBV7-8 to TRBJ1-2; the D gene is possibly TRBD1 (6 bases). In germline, CDR1 is SGHVS, CDR2 FQNEAQ. The CDR3 consists of 12 residues. The DNA of the CDR3 is TGTGCCAGCAGCATCCATAACAGGGATAAAGCCTTC. Translating gives CASSIHNRDKAF.

The genes are TRBV12-5 and TRBJ2-3, with D possibly matching TRBD1 (6 bases). Looked up from germline, CDR1 is LGHNT and CDR2 is FRNRAP. The CDR3 has 16 amino acids. Trimming left V 8 bases short and J 3 bases short, with 21 bases between. The CDR3 here is CASSGGGGLRTDTQYF. CDR3 coding DNA: TGTGCTAGTTCCGGTGGGGGCGGCTTGAGGACAGATACGCAGTATTTT.